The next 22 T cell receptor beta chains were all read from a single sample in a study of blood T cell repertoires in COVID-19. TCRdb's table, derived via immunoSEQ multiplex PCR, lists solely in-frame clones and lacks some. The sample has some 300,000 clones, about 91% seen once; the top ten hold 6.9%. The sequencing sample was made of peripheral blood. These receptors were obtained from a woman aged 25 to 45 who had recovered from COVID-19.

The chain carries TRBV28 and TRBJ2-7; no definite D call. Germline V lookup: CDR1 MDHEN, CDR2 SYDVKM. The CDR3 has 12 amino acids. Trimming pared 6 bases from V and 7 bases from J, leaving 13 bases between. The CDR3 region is CASSPPRQEQYF. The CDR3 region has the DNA TGTGCCAGCAGCCCGCCCAGGCAAGAGCAGTACTTC.

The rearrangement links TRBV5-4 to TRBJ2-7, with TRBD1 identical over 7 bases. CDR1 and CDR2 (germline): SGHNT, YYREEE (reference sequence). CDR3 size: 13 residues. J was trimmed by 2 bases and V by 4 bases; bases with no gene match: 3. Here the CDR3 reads CASSIGTAYEQYF. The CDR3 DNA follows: TGTGCCAGCAGCATAGGGACAGCCTACGAGCAGTACTTC. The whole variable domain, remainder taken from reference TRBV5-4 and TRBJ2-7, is ETGVTQSPTHLIKTRGQQVTLRCSSQSGHNTVSWYQQALGQGPQFIFQYYREEENGRGNFPPRFSGLQFPNYSSELNVNALELDDSALYLCASSIGTAYEQYFGPGTRLTVT.

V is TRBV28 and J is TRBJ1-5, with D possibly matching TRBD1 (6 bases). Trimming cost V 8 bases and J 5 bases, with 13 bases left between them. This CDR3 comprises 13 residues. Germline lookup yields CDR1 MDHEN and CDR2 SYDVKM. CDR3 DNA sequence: TGTGCCAGCGGGGGGGGGCCGGATCAGCCCCAGCATTTT. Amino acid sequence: CASGGGPDQPQHF. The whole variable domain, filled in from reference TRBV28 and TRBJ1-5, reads DVKVTQSSRYLVKRTGEKVFLECVQDMDHENMFWYRQDPGLGLRLIYFSYDVKMKEKGDIPEGYSVSREKKERFSLILESASTNQTSMYLCASGGGPDQPQHFGDGTRLSIL.

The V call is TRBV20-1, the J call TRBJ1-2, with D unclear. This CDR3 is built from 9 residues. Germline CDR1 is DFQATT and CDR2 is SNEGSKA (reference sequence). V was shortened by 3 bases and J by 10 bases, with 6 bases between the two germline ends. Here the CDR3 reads CSARGDYTF. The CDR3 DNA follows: TGCAGTGCTAGGGGAGACTACACCTTC.

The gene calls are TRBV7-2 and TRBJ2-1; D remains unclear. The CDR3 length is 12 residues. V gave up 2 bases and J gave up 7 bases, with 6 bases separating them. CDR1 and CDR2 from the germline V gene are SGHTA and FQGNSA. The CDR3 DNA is TGTGCCAGCAGCTTATGGGCTAATGAGCAGTTCTTC. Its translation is CASSLWANEQFF.

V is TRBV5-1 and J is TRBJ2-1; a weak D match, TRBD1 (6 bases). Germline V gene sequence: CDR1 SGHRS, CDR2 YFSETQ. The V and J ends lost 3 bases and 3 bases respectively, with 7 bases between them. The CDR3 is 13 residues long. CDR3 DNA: TGCGCCAGCAGCTCAGGGGTCTACAATGAGCAGTTCTTC. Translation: CASSSGVYNEQFF.

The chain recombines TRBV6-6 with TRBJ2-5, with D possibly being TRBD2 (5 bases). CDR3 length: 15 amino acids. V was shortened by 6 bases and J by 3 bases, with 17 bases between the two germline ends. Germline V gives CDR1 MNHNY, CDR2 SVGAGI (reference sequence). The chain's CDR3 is CASRVAPLREETQYF. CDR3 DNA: TGTGCCAGCAGAGTGGCCCCTCTGCGGGAAGAGACCCAGTACTTC.

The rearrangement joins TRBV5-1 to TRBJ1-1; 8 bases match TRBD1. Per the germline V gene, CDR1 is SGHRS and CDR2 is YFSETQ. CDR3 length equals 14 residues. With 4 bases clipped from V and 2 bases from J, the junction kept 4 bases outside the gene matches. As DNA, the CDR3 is TGCGCCAGCAGCGCGGGACAGGCAAACACTGAAGCTTTCTTT. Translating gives CASSAGQANTEAFF.

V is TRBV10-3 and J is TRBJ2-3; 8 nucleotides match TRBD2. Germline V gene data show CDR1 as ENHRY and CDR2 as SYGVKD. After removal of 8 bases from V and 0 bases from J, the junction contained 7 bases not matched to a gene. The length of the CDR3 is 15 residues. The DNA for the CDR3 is TGTGCCATCTCTTCCAGCGGGGGAAGCACAGATACGCAGTATTTT. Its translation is CAISSSGGSTDTQYF.

DNA of the CDR3: TGTGCCAGCAGTGAGTCGGACTTACAAGAGACCCAGTACTTC. Translating gives CASSESDLQETQYF. The V and J genes are TRBV2 and TRBJ2-5; D perhaps matches TRBD2 (5 bases). This CDR3 region has 14 residues. CDR1 and CDR2 from the germline V gene are SNHLY and FYNNEI. V was pared by 3 bases and J by 2 bases, with 10 bases between.

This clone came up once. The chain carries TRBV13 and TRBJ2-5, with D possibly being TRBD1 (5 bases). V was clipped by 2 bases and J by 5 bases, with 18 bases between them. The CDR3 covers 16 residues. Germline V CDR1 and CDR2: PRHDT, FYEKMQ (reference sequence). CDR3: CASSLTWGRSSETQYF. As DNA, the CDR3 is TGTGCCAGCAGCTTAACTTGGGGCAGATCTTCGGAGACCCAGTACTTC.

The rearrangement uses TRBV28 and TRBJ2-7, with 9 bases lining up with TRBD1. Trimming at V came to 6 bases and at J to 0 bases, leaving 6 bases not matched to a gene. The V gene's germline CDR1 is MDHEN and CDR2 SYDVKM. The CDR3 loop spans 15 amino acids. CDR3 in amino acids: CASRLPGQGSYEQYF. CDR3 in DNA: TGTGCCAGCAGACTGCCGGGACAGGGCTCCTACGAGCAGTACTTC.

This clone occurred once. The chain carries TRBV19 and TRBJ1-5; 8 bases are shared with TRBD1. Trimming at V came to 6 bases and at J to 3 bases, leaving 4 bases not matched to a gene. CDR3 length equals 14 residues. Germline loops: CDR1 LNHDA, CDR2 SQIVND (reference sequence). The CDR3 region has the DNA TGTGCCAGTAGCAAGACAGGGGTCAATCAGCCCCAGCATTTT. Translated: CASSKTGVNQPQHF. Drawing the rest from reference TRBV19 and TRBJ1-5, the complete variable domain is DGGITQSPKYLFRKEGQNVTLSCEQNLNHDAMYWYRQDPGQGLRLIYYSQIVNDFQKGDIAEGYSVSREKKESFPLTVTSAQKNPTAFYLCASSKTGVNQPQHFGDGTRLSIL.

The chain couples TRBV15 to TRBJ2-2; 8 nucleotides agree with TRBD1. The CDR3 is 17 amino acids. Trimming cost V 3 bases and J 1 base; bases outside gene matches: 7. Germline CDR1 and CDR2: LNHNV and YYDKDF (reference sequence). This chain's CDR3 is CATSSRRTGMNTGELFF. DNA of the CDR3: TGTGCCACCAGCAGCCGAAGGACAGGGATGAACACCGGGGAGCTGTTTTTT.

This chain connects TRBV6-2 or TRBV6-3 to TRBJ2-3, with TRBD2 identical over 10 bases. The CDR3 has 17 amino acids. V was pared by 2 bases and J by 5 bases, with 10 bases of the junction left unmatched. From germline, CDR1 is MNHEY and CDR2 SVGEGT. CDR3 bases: TGTGCCAGCAGTTACCGGCTAGCGGGGGATCGTGGAGATACGCAGTATTTT. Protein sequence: CASSYRLAGDRGDTQYF.

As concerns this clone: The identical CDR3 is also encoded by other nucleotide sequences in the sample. This CDR3 is CASSLRNQPQHF. The CDR3 DNA reads TGTGCCAGCAGCTTACGGAATCAGCCCCAGCATTTT. The chain employs TRBV5-8 and TRBJ1-5, with D unresolved. Germline V CDR1 and CDR2: SGHTS, YDEGEE. The CDR3 has 12 residues. Trimming shortened V by 2 bases and J by 4 bases, and 4 bases separated the two germline ends.

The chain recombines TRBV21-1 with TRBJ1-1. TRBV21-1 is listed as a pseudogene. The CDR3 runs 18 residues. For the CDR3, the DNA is TGTGCCAGCAGCAAAGTCAGCGGCCTTTACTCGTACGACCCTGAAGCTTTCTTT. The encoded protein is CASSKVSGLYSYDPEAFF.

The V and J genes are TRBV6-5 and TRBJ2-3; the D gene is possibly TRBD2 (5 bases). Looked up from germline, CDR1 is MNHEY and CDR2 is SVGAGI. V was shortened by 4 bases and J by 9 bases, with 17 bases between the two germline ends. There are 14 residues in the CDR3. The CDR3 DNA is TGTGCCAGCAGTTCCCCCTCCCGGACGGGAACGCAGTATTTT. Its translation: CASSSPSRTGTQYF.

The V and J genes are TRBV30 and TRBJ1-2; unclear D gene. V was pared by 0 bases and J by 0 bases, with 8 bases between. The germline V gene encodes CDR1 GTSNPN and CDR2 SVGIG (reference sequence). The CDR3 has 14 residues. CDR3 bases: TGTGCCTGGAGTGTCTCGGGAGCTAACTATGGCTACACCTTC. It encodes CAWSVSGANYGYTF.

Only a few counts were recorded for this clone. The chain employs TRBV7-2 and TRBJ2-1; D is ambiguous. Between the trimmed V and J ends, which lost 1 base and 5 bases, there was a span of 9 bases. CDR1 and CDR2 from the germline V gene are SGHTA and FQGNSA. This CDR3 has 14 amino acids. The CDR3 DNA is TGTGCCAGCAGCTTAGTAAGGAGTGACAATGAGCAGTTCTTC. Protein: CASSLVRSDNEQFF.

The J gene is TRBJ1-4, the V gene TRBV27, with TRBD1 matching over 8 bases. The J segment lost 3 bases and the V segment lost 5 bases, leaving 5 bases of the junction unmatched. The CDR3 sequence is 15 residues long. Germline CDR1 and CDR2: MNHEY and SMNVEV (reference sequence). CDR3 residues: CASSQTRGPNEKLFF. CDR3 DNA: TGTGCCAGCAGTCAAACCAGGGGGCCTAATGAAAAACTGTTTTTT.

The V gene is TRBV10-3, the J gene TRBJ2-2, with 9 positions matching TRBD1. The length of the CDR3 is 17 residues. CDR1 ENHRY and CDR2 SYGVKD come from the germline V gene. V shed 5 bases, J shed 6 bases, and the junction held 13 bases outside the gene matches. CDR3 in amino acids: CAISHRDRVLLAGELFF. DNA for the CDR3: TGTGCCATCAGTCACAGGGACAGGGTTCTGCTAGCCGGGGAGCTGTTTTTT.